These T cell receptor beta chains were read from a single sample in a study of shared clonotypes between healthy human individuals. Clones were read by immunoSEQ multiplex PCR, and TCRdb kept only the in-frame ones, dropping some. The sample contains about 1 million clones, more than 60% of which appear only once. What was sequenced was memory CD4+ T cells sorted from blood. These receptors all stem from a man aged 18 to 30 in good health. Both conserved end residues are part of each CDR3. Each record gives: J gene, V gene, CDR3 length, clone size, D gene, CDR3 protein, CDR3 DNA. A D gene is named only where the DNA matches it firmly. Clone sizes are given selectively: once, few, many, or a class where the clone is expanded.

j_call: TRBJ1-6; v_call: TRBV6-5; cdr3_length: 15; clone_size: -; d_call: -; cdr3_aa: CASSYSRGYNSPLHF; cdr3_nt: TGTGCCAGCAGTTACTCTAGGGGGTATAATTCACCCCTCCACTTT
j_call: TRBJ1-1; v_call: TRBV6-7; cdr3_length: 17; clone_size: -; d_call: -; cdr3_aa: CASSYSNMESEDTEAFF; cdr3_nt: TGTGCCAGCAGTTACTCAAACATGGAGAGTGAGGACACTGAAGCTTTCTTT
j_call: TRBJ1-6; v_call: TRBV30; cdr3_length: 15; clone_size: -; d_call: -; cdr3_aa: CAWRGIGTANSPLHF; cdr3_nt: TGTGCCTGGAGGGGGATTGGGACGGCCAATTCACCCCTCCACTTT
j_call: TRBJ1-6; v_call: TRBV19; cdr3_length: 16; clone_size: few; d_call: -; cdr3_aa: CASSIGGSWDNSPLHF; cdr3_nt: TGTGCCAGTAGTATAGGTGGCAGCTGGGACAATTCACCCCTCCACTTT
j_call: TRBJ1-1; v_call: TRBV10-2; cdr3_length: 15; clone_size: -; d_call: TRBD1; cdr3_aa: CASSRQGTGGTEAFF; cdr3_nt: TGCGCCAGCAGCAGACAGGGTACGGGAGGCACTGAAGCTTTCTTT
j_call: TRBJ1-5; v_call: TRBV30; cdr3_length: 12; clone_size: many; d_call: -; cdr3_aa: CAWTGNNQPQHF; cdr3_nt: TGTGCCTGGACGGGGAACAATCAGCCCCAGCATTTT
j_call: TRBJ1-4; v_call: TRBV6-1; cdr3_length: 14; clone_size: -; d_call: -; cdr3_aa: CASMNFATNEKLFF; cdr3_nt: TGTGCCAGCATGAACTTTGCAACTAATGAAAAACTGTTTTTT
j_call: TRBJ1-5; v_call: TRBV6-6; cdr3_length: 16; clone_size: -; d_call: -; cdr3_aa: CASSYSLQGGNQPQHF; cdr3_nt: TGTGCCAGCAGTTATTCCCTACAGGGAGGGAATCAGCCCCAGCATTTT
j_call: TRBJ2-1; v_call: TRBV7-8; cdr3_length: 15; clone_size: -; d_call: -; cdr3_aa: CASSFQPQRSNEQFF; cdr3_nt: TGTGCCAGCAGCTTTCAACCCCAGAGGAGCAATGAGCAGTTCTTC
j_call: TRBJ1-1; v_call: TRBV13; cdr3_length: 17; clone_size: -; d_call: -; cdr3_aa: CASSGWIWTAMNTEAFF; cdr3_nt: TGTGCCAGCAGCGGGTGGATTTGGACAGCGATGAACACTGAAGCTTTCTTT
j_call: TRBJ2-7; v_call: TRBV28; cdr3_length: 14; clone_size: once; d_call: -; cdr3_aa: CASSLGTHSYEQYF; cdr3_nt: TGTGCCAGCAGCCTCGGCACCCACTCCTACGAGCAGTACTTC
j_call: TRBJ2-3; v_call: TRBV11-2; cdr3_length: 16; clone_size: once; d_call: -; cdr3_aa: CASSLSPGHITDTQYF; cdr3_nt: TGTGCCAGCAGCTTATCCCCGGGACACATAACAGATACGCAGTATTTT
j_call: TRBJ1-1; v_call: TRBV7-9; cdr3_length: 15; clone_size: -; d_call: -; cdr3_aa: CASSPANGGNTEAFF; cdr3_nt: TGTGCCAGCAGCCCCGCTAATGGGGGGAACACTGAAGCTTTCTTT
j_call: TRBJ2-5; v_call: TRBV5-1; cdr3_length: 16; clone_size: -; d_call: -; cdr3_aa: CASSLGASPLGETQYF; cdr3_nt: TGCGCCAGCAGCTTGGGAGCGTCCCCCTTGGGGGAGACCCAGTACTTC
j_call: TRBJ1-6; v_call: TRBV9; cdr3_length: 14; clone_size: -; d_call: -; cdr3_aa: CASSEDSARSPLHF; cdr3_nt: TGTGCCAGCAGCGAAGACAGCGCCCGATCACCCCTCCACTTT
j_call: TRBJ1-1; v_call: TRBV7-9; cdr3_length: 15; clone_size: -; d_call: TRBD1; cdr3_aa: CASSFREAGQGRAFF; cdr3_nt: TGTGCCAGCAGCTTCCGAGAGGCAGGACAGGGAAGAGCTTTCTTT
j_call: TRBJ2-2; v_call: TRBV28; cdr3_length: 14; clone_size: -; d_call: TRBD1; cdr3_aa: CASRRDRETGELFF; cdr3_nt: TGTGCCAGTCGAAGGGACAGGGAAACCGGGGAGCTGTTTTTT
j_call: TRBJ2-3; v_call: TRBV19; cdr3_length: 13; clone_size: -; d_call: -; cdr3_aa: CATIPQGTDTQYF; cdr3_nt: TGTGCCACAATCCCCCAGGGGACAGATACGCAGTATTTT
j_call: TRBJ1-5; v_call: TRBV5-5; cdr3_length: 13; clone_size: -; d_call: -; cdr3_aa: CASSTEPNQPQHF; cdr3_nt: TGTGCCAGCAGCACAGAACCCAATCAGCCCCAGCATTTT
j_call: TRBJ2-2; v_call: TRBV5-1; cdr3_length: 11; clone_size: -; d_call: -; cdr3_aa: CASTGTGELFF; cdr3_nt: TGCGCCAGCACGGGCACCGGGGAGCTGTTTTTT
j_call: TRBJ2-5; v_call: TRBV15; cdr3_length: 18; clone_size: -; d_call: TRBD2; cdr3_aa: CATSTYGGADQYQETQYF; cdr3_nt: TGTGCCACCAGCACCTACGGGGGGGCAGACCAGTACCAAGAGACCCAGTACTTC
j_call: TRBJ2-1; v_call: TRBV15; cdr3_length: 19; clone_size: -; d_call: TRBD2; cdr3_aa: CATSGLGLAGSGRNNEQFF; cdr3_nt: TGTGCCACCAGCGGCCTGGGACTAGCGGGTTCTGGCCGGAACAATGAGCAGTTCTTC
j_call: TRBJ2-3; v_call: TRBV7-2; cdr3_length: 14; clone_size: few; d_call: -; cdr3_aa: CASSLGKRTDTQYF; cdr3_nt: TGTGCCAGCAGCTTAGGTAAACGCACAGATACGCAGTATTTT
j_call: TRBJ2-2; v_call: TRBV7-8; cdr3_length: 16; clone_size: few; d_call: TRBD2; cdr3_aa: CASSSGAARNTGELFF; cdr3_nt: TGTGCCAGCAGCAGCGGGGCGGCCAGGAACACCGGGGAGCTGTTTTTT
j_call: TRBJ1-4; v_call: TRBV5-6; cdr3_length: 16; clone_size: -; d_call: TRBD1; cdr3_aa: CASSLGDRATNEKLFF; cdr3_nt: TGTGCCAGCAGCTTGGGGGACAGAGCAACTAATGAAAAACTGTTTTTT
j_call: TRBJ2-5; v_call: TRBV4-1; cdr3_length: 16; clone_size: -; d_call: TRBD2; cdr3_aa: CASSQGGGGYVETQYF; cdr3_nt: TGCGCCAGCAGCCAAGGGGGGGGAGGGTACGTGGAGACCCAGTACTTC
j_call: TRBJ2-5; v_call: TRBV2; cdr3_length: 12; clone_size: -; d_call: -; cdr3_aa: CASNDDSWAQYF; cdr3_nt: TGTGCCAGCAATGATGACTCCTGGGCCCAGTACTTC
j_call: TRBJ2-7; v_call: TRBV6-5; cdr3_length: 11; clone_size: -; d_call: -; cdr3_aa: CASSYEGWSYF; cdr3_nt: TGTGCCAGCAGTTACGAGGGATGGTCGTACTTC
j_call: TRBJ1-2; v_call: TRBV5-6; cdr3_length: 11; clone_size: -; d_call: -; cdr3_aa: CASSLGVGYTF; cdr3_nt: TGTGCCAGCAGCCTAGGGGTTGGCTACACCTTC
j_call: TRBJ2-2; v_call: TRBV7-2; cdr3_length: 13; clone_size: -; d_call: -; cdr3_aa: CASSLYKAPELFF; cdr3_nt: TGTGCCAGCAGCTTGTATAAGGCCCCGGAGCTGTTTTTT
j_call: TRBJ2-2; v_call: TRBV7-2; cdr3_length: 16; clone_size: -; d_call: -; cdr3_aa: CASSLVLGLNTGELFF; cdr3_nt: TGTGCCAGCAGCTTAGTCCTGGGCTTAAACACCGGGGAGCTGTTTTTT
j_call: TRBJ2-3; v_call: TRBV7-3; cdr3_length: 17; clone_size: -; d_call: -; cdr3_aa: CASSLTGHPAGTDTQYF; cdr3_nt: TGTGCCAGCAGCTTAACCGGGCACCCGGCGGGCACAGATACGCAGTATTTT
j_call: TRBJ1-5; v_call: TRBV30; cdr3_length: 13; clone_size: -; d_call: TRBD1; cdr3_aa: CAWGQGRDQPQHF; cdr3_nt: TGTGCCTGGGGACAGGGACGAGATCAGCCCCAGCATTTT
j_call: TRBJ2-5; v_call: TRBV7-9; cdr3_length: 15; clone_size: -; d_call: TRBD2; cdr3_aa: CASSPTLGGLETQYF; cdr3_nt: TGTGCCAGCAGTCCCACCTTGGGGGGGTTGGAGACCCAGTACTTC
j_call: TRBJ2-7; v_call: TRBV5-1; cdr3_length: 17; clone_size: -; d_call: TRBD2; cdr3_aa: CASSLDNMAGGIYEQYF; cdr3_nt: TGCGCCAGCAGCTTGGATAACATGGCGGGGGGAATCTACGAGCAGTACTTC
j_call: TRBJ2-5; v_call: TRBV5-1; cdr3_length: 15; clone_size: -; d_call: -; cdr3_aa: CASSLGQGGSETQYF; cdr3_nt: TGCGCCAGCAGCTTGGGGCAGGGTGGTTCCGAGACCCAGTACTTC
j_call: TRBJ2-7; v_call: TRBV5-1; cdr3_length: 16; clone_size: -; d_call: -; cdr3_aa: CASSPRGRGASYEQYF; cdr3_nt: TGCGCCAGCAGCCCCAGGGGGCGGGGGGCCTCCTACGAGCAGTACTTC
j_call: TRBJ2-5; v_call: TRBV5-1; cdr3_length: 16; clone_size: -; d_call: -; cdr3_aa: CASSSTGSNLQETQYF; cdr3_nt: TGCGCCAGCAGCTCGACAGGATCCAATTTACAAGAGACCCAGTACTTC
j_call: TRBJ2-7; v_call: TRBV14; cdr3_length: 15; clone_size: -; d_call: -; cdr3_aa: CASSSTDSDSYEQYF; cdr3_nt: TGTGCCAGCAGCTCTACCGACAGTGATTCCTACGAGCAGTACTTC
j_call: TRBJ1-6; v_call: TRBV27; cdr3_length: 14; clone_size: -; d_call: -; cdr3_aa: CASSRYGYNSPLHF; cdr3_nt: TGTGCCAGCAGTCGTTATGGCTATAATTCACCCCTCCACTTT
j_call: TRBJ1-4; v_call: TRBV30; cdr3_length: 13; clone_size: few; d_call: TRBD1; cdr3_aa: CAWDRDRAEKLFF; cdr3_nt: TGTGCCTGGGACCGGGACAGGGCTGAAAAACTGTTTTTT
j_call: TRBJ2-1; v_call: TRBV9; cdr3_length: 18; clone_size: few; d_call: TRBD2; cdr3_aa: CASSPPTSGRARENEQFF; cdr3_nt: TGTGCCAGCAGCCCCCCCACTAGCGGGAGGGCTCGGGAGAATGAGCAGTTCTTC
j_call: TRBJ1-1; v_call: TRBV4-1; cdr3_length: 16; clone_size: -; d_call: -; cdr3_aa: CASSQPAGRGGTEAFF; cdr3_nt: TGCGCCAGCAGCCAACCTGCGGGCAGGGGAGGAACTGAAGCTTTCTTT
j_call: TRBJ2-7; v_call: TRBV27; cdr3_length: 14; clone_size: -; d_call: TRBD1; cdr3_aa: CASSFNRGSYEQYF; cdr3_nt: TGTGCCAGCAGTTTTAACAGGGGGTCCTACGAGCAGTACTTC
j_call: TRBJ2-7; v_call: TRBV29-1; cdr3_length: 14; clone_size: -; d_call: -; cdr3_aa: CSVRRGPGSYEQYF; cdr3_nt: TGCAGCGTTCGACGAGGACCGGGGTCCTACGAGCAGTACTTC
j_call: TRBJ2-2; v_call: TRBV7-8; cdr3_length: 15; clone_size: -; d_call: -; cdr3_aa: CASSLTGSGRGELFF; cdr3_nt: TGTGCCAGCAGCTTAACCGGGAGTGGGAGAGGGGAGCTGTTTTTT
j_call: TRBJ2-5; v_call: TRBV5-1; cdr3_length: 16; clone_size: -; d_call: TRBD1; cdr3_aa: CASEIHGTGVPETQYF; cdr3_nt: TGCGCCAGCGAAATACACGGGACAGGGGTACCGGAGACCCAGTACTTC
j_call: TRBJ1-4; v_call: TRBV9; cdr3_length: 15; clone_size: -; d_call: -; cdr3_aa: CASSVGQAGVEKLFF; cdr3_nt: TGTGCCAGCAGCGTAGGCCAGGCAGGGGTCGAAAAACTGTTTTTT
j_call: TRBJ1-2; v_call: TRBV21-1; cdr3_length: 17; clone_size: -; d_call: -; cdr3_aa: CASSPGGGQRNFYGYTF; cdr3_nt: TGTGCCAGCAGCCCCGGGGGGGGGCAGCGGAACTTCTATGGCTACACCTTC
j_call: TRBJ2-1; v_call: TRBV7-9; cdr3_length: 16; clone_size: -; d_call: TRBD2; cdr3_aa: CASSFSTSGNRNEQFF; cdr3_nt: TGTGCCAGCAGCTTCTCGACTAGCGGGAATCGCAATGAGCAGTTCTTC
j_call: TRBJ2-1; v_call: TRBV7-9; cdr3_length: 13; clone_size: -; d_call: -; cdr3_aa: CASSLLAVDEQFF; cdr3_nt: TGTGCCAGCAGCTTATTGGCCGTCGATGAGCAGTTCTTC
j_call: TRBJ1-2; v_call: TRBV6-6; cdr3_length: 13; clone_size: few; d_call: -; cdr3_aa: CASSPTANYGYTF; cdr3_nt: TGTGCCAGCAGTCCGACAGCTAACTATGGCTACACCTTC
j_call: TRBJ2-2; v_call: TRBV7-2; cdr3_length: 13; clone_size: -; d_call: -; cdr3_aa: CASSLRYTGELFF; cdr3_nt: TGTGCCAGCAGCTTAAGATACACCGGGGAGCTGTTTTTT
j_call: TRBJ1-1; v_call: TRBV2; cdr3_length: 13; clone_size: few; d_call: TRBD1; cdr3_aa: CASSVTGATEAFF; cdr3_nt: TGTGCCAGCAGTGTCACAGGGGCCACTGAAGCTTTCTTT
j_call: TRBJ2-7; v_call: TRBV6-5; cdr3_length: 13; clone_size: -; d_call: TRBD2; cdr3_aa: CASTGTSRYEQYF; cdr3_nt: TGTGCCAGCACCGGGACTAGCCGTTACGAGCAGTACTTC
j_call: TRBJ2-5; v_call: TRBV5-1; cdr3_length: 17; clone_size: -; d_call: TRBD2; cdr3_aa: CASSLEAGGPDQETQYF; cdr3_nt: TGCGCCAGCAGCTTGGAAGCGGGGGGGCCCGATCAAGAGACCCAGTACTTC
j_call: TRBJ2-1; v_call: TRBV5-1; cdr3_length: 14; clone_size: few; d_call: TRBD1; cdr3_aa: CASSGGQGYNEQFF; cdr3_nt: TGCGCCAGCAGCGGCGGACAGGGCTACAATGAGCAGTTCTTC
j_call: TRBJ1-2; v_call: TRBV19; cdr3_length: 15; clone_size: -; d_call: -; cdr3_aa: CATTGRRLGGYGYTF; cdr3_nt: TGTGCCACCACGGGACGGAGACTCGGGGGTTATGGCTACACCTTC
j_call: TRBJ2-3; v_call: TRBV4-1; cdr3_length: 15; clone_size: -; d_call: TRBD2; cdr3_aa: CASTWAAGVKDTQYF; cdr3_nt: TGCGCCAGCACTTGGGCCGCGGGAGTGAAAGATACGCAGTATTTT